The rows below give T cell receptor beta chains drawn from one sample of a study of identical twins. Each CDR3 protein is one row after TCRdb ran MiXCR on the 5' RACE reads. The sample contains 1.5 million to 2 million distinct CDR3 sequences, roughly a third of which appear only once. Sequencing was performed on cord blood. All receptors come from a newborn girl in good health. CDR3s include the opening cysteine and the closing phenylalanine or tryptophan. Fields, in order: J gene, V gene, clone size, D gene, CDR3 length, CDR3 protein, CDR3 DNA. D genes are given only for firm matches. The listing skips clone size in some rows; elsewhere it reads once, few, many or a size class.

j_call: TRBJ2-1; v_call: TRBV13; clone_size: few; d_call: NA; cdr3_length: 15; cdr3_aa: CASSLFWRHPNEQFF; cdr3_nt: TGTGCCAGCAGCTTGTTTTGGCGGCACCCCAATGAGCAGTTCTTC
j_call: TRBJ1-2; v_call: TRBV20-1; clone_size: few; d_call: NA; cdr3_length: 15; cdr3_aa: CSAREITRPNYGYTF; cdr3_nt: TGCAGTGCTAGAGAAATTACCAGACCTAACTATGGCTACACCTTC
j_call: TRBJ2-2; v_call: TRBV9; clone_size: NA; d_call: NA; cdr3_length: 15; cdr3_aa: CASSVVPGATGELFF; cdr3_nt: TGTGCCAGCAGCGTAGTACCGGGAGCCACCGGGGAGCTGTTTTTT
j_call: TRBJ1-2; v_call: TRBV28; clone_size: few; d_call: NA; cdr3_length: 13; cdr3_aa: CASSLKAPYGYTF; cdr3_nt: TGTGCCAGCAGTCTAAAAGCCCCCTATGGCTACACCTTC
j_call: TRBJ2-5; v_call: TRBV4-2; clone_size: NA; d_call: TRBD2; cdr3_length: 17; cdr3_aa: CASSTRTSGPWEETQYF; cdr3_nt: TGTGCCAGCAGCACGAGGACTAGCGGGCCCTGGGAGGAGACCCAGTACTTC
j_call: TRBJ2-5; v_call: TRBV20-1; clone_size: NA; d_call: NA; cdr3_length: 12; cdr3_aa: CSARVRAQTQYF; cdr3_nt: TGCAGTGCTAGAGTGAGGGCCCAGACCCAGTACTTC
j_call: TRBJ2-3; v_call: TRBV3-1; clone_size: NA; d_call: TRBD2; cdr3_length: 15; cdr3_aa: CASSHPGLAVDTQYF; cdr3_nt: TGTGCCAGCAGCCACCCGGGACTAGCTGTAGATACGCAGTATTTT
j_call: TRBJ1-6; v_call: TRBV12-3/TRBV12-4; clone_size: NA; d_call: NA; cdr3_length: 13; cdr3_aa: CASRDRHNSPLHF; cdr3_nt: TGTGCCAGCAGGGACAGACATAATTCACCCCTCCACTTT
j_call: TRBJ2-7; v_call: TRBV2; clone_size: few; d_call: TRBD2; cdr3_length: 15; cdr3_aa: CASRDRTSGRYEQYF; cdr3_nt: TGTGCCAGCAGAGACAGGACTAGCGGGAGGTACGAGCAGTACTTC
j_call: TRBJ1-2; v_call: TRBV20-1; clone_size: NA; d_call: TRBD1; cdr3_length: 16; cdr3_aa: CSARGRQGPLNYGYTF; cdr3_nt: TGCAGTGCTAGAGGGCGACAGGGGCCCCTTAACTATGGCTACACCTTC
j_call: TRBJ2-4; v_call: TRBV2; clone_size: few; d_call: NA; cdr3_length: 12; cdr3_aa: CASTRDTNRQYF; cdr3_nt: TGTGCCAGCACTCGGGACACTAATCGTCAGTACTTC
j_call: TRBJ2-7; v_call: TRBV11-2; clone_size: NA; d_call: NA; cdr3_length: 16; cdr3_aa: CASSLDFGGLSYEQYF; cdr3_nt: TGTGCCAGCAGCTTAGACTTCGGGGGGCTCTCCTACGAGCAGTACTTC
j_call: TRBJ1-2; v_call: TRBV29-1; clone_size: NA; d_call: NA; cdr3_length: 12; cdr3_aa: CSVEDRRGGYTF; cdr3_nt: TGCAGCGTTGAAGATCGGAGGGGTGGCTACACCTTC
j_call: TRBJ2-3; v_call: TRBV6-5; clone_size: NA; d_call: TRBD2; cdr3_length: 16; cdr3_aa: CASRRLAGSSTDTQYF; cdr3_nt: TGTGCCAGCAGACGGCTAGCGGGATCTAGCACAGATACGCAGTATTTT
j_call: TRBJ1-5; v_call: TRBV7-2; clone_size: few; d_call: NA; cdr3_length: 14; cdr3_aa: CASSLKSVNQPQHF; cdr3_nt: TGTGCCAGCAGCTTAAAAAGCGTGAATCAGCCCCAGCATTTT
j_call: TRBJ2-5; v_call: TRBV20-1; clone_size: NA; d_call: TRBD2; cdr3_length: 18; cdr3_aa: CSASGVLLAGGNQETQYF; cdr3_nt: TGCAGTGCTAGTGGAGTACTTCTGGCGGGAGGGAACCAAGAGACCCAGTACTTC
j_call: TRBJ2-4; v_call: TRBV6-1; clone_size: NA; d_call: TRBD2; cdr3_length: 15; cdr3_aa: CASRAGLAGGNIQYF; cdr3_nt: TGTGCCAGCAGGGCAGGACTAGCTGGGGGAAACATTCAGTACTTC
j_call: TRBJ1-5; v_call: TRBV14; clone_size: few; d_call: NA; cdr3_length: 13; cdr3_aa: CASSHGSNQPQHF; cdr3_nt: TGTGCCAGCAGCCATGGCAGCAATCAGCCCCAGCATTTT
j_call: TRBJ1-1; v_call: TRBV10-3; clone_size: few; d_call: NA; cdr3_length: 13; cdr3_aa: CAINVQEGTEAFF; cdr3_nt: TGTGCCATCAACGTACAGGAAGGCACTGAAGCTTTCTTT
j_call: TRBJ2-7; v_call: TRBV6-1; clone_size: NA; d_call: NA; cdr3_length: 16; cdr3_aa: CASKPKGTGGGYEQYF; cdr3_nt: TGTGCCAGCAAACCAAAAGGGACAGGCGGGGGTTACGAGCAGTACTTC
j_call: TRBJ2-1; v_call: TRBV18; clone_size: NA; d_call: TRBD2; cdr3_length: 15; cdr3_aa: CASSPPAGEYNEQFF; cdr3_nt: TGTGCCAGCTCACCACCGGCGGGAGAATACAATGAGCAGTTCTTC
j_call: TRBJ2-7; v_call: TRBV15; clone_size: NA; d_call: NA; cdr3_length: 15; cdr3_aa: CATGFGTPGYNEQYF; cdr3_nt: TGTGCCACCGGCTTCGGGACTCCAGGCTACAATGAGCAGTACTTC
j_call: TRBJ2-1; v_call: TRBV20-1; clone_size: NA; d_call: NA; cdr3_length: 12; cdr3_aa: CSVGGSVNEQFF; cdr3_nt: TGCAGTGTTGGGGGGTCTGTCAATGAGCAGTTCTTC
j_call: TRBJ2-1; v_call: TRBV29-1; clone_size: NA; d_call: NA; cdr3_length: 15; cdr3_aa: CSVGVLRTPVDEQFF; cdr3_nt: TGCAGCGTTGGGGTCCTACGAACCCCTGTCGATGAGCAGTTCTTC
j_call: TRBJ2-1; v_call: TRBV28; clone_size: few; d_call: NA; cdr3_length: 13; cdr3_aa: CASSFSAANEQFF; cdr3_nt: TGTGCCAGCAGTTTTTCTGCGGCCAATGAGCAGTTCTTC
j_call: TRBJ2-4; v_call: TRBV6-1; clone_size: few; d_call: NA; cdr3_length: 15; cdr3_aa: CASSGTLLAKNIQYF; cdr3_nt: TGTGCCAGCAGTGGGACGCTTCTAGCCAAAAACATTCAGTACTTC
j_call: TRBJ1-5; v_call: TRBV20-1; clone_size: NA; d_call: NA; cdr3_length: 14; cdr3_aa: CSAAGRRPRQPQHF; cdr3_nt: TGCAGTGCGGCGGGACGGAGGCCAAGACAGCCCCAGCATTTT
j_call: TRBJ1-2; v_call: TRBV7-9; clone_size: NA; d_call: NA; cdr3_length: 13; cdr3_aa: CASSLERRYGCTF; cdr3_nt: TGTGCCAGCAGCTTAGAACGGCGCTATGGCTGCACCTTC
j_call: TRBJ1-2; v_call: TRBV5-6; clone_size: NA; d_call: NA; cdr3_length: 17; cdr3_aa: CASSPGVGSVLFYGYTF; cdr3_nt: TGTGCCAGCAGTCCTGGCGTCGGGTCAGTCCTTTTCTATGGCTACACCTTC
j_call: TRBJ2-7; v_call: TRBV14; clone_size: few; d_call: TRBD2; cdr3_length: 15; cdr3_aa: CASSQEVLAGVEQYF; cdr3_nt: TGTGCCAGCAGCCAAGAGGTCCTAGCGGGAGTCGAGCAGTACTTC
j_call: TRBJ2-7; v_call: TRBV20-1; clone_size: NA; d_call: TRBD1; cdr3_length: 15; cdr3_aa: CSAAGTGDPYYEQYF; cdr3_nt: TGCAGTGCGGCCGGGACAGGGGACCCATACTACGAGCAGTACTTC
j_call: TRBJ2-5; v_call: TRBV2; clone_size: few; d_call: NA; cdr3_length: 14; cdr3_aa: CASSEGVHQETQYF; cdr3_nt: TGTGCCAGCAGTGAAGGTGTCCACCAAGAGACCCAGTACTTC
j_call: TRBJ1-3; v_call: TRBV28; clone_size: NA; d_call: TRBD1; cdr3_length: 15; cdr3_aa: CASSSPTGTGNTIYF; cdr3_nt: TGTGCCAGCAGTTCTCCGACAGGGACTGGAAACACCATATATTTT
j_call: TRBJ2-5; v_call: TRBV24-1; clone_size: NA; d_call: NA; cdr3_length: 13; cdr3_aa: CATSEGVRETQYF; cdr3_nt: TGTGCCACCAGTGAGGGAGTGCGAGAGACCCAGTACTTC
j_call: TRBJ1-6; v_call: TRBV20-1; clone_size: NA; d_call: TRBD1; cdr3_length: 15; cdr3_aa: CSARGGTGTNSPLHF; cdr3_nt: TGCAGTGCTAGGGGGGGGACAGGGACGAATTCACCCCTCCACTTT
j_call: TRBJ2-1; v_call: TRBV7-2; clone_size: NA; d_call: TRBD2; cdr3_length: 15; cdr3_aa: CASSQRLAGGEEQFF; cdr3_nt: TGTGCCAGCAGCCAAAGACTAGCGGGGGGGGAAGAGCAGTTCTTC
j_call: TRBJ2-7; v_call: TRBV4-1; clone_size: few; d_call: TRBD2; cdr3_length: 16; cdr3_aa: CASSRGLAGNYNEQYF; cdr3_nt: TGCGCCAGCAGCCGGGGACTAGCGGGGAACTACAATGAGCAGTACTTC